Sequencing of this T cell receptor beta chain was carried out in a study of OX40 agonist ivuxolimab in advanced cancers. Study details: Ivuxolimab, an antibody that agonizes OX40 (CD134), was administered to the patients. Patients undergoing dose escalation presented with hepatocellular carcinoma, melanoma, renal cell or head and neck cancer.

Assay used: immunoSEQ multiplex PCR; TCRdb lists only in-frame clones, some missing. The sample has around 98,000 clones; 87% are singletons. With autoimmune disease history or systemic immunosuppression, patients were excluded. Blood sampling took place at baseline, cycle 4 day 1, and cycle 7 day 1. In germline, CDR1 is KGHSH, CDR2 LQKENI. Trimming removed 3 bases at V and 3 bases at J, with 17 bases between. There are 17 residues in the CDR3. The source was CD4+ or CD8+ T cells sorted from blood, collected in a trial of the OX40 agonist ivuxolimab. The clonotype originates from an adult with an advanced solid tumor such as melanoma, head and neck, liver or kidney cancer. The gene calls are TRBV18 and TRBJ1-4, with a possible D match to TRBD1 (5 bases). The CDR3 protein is CASSPPNPRAPNEKLFF. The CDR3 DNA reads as TGTGCCAGCTCACCCCCAAACCCCAGGGCACCTAATGAAAAACTGTTTTTT. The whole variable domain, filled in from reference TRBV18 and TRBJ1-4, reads NAGVMQNPRHLVRRRGQEARLRCSPMKGHSHVYWYRQLPEEGLKFMVYLQKENIIDESGMPKERFSAEFPKEGPSILRIQQVVRGDSAAYFCASSPPNPRAPNEKLFFGSGTQLSVL.